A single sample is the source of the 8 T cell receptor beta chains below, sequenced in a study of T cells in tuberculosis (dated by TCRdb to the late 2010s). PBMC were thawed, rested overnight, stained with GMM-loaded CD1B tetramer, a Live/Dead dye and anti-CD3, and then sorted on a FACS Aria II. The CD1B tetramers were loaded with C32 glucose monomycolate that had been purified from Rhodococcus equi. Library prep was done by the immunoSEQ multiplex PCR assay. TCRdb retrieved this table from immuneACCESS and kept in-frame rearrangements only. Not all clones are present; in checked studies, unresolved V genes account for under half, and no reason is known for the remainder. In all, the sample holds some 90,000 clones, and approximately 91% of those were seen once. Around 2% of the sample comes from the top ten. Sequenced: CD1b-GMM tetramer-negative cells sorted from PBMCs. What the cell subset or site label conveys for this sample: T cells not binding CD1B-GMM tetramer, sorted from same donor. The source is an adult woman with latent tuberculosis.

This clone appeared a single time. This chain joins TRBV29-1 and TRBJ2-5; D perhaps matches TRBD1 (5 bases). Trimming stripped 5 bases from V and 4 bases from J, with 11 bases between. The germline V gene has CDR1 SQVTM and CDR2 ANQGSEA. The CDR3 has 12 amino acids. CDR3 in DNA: TGCAGCGTTACGCAGGGCGGAGAGACCCAGTACTTC. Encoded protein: CSVTQGGETQYF.

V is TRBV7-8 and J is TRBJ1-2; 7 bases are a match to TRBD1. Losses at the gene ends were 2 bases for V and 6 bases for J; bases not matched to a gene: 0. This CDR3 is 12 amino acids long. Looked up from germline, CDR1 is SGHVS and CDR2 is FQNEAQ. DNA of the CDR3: TGTGCCAGCAGCTTAACAGGGGATGGCTACACCTTC. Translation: CASSLTGDGYTF.

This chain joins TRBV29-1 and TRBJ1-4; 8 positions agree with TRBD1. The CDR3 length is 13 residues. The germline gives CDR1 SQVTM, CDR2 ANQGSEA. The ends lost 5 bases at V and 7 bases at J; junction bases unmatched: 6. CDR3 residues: CSVKGQGSEKLFF. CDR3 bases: TGCAGCGTTAAAGGACAGGGTAGTGAAAAACTGTTTTTT.

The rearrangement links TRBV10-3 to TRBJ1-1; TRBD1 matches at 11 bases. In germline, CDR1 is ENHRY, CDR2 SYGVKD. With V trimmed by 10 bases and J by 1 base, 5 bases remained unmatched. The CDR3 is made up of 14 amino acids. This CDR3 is CATRDRGENTEAFF. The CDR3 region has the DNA TGTGCCACCCGGGACAGGGGGGAGAACACTGAAGCTTTCTTT.

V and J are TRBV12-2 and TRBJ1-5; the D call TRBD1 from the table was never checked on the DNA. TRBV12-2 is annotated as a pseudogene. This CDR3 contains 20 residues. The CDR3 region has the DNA TGTGCAAGTCGCTTAGCAGGGCAGGGTAAACCCAATAGCTCAAATCAGCCCCAGCATTTT. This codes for CASRLAGQGKPNSSNQPQHF.

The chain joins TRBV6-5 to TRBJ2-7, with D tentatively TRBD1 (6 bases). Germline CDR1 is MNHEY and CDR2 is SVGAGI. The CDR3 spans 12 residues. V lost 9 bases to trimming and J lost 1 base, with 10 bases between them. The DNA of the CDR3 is TGTGCCAGTACCGACAGGTCCTACGAGCAGTACTTC. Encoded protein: CASTDRSYEQYF.

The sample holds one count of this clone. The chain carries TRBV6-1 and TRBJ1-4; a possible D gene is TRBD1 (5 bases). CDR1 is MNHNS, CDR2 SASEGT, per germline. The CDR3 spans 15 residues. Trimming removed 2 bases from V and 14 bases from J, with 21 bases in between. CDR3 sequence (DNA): TGTGCCAGCAGTGAACCGGGGGGGGTACGACCGGACCTGTTTTTT. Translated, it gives CASSEPGGVRPDLFF.

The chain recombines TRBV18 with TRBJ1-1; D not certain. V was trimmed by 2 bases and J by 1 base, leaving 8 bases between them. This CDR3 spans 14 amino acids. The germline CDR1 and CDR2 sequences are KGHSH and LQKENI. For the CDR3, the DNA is TGTGCCAGCTCACCATATAGCTCGAACACTGAAGCTTTCTTT. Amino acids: CASSPYSSNTEAFF. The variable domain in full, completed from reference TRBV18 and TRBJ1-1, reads NAGVMQNPRHLVRRRGQEARLRCSPMKGHSHVYWYRQLPEEGLKFMVYLQKENIIDESGMPKERFSAEFPKEGPSILRIQQVVRGDSAAYFCASSPYSSNTEAFFGQGTRLTVV.